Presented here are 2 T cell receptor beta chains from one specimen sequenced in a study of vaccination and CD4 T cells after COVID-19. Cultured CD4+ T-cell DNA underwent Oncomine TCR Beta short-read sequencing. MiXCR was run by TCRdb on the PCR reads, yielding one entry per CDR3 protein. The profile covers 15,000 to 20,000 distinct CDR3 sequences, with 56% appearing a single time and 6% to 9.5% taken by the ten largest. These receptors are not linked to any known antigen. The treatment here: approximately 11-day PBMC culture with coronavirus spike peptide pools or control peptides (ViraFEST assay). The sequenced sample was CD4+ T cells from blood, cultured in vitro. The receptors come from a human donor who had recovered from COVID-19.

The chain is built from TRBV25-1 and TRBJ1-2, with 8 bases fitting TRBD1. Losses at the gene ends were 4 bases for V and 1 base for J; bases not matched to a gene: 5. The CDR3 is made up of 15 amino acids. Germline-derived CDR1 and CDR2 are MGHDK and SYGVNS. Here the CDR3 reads CASSAFDRGNYGYTF. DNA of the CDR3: TGTGCCAGCAGTGCCTTCGACAGGGGTAACTATGGCTACACCTTC.

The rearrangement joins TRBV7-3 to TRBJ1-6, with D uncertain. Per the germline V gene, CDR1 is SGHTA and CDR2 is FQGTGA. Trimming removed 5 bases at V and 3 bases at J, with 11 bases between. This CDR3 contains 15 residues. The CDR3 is CASSPYSIYNSPLHF. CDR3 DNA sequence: TGTGCCAGCAGCCCCTACAGCATCTATAATTCACCCCTCCACTTT. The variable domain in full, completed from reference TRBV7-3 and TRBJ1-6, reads GAGVSQTPSNKVTEKGKYVELRCDPISGHTALYWYRQSLGQGPEFLIYFQGTGAADDSGLPNDRFFAVRPEGSVSTLKIQRTERGDSAVYLCASSPYSIYNSPLHFGNGTRLTVT.